This paragraph covers one T cell receptor (beta chain) sequence. Its antigen remains unidentified. Repertoires were generated with immunoSEQ multiplex PCR, while TCRdb's copy carries only in-frame clones and drops some. The data show over 70,000 clones, approximately 88% seen once. This specimen comes from a study of PD-1 blockade in classical Hodgkin lymphoma. Study details: It was nivolumab at 3 mg/kg, given intravenously every 2 weeks, that patients received. Study-level points and caveats: Diversity similar to that of newly diagnosed patients was seen at baseline in complete responders. Baseline TCR diversity was reportedly lower in newly diagnosed patients than healthy donors.

Germline CDR1 MNHNY, CDR2 SVGAGI (reference sequence). The CDR3 is 16 amino acids. J was trimmed by 1 base and V by 2 bases; bases with no gene match: 6. Each patient experienced a relapse that followed autologous stem cell transplantation, and brentuximab vedotin exposure varied. This TCR derives from a human donor with classical Hodgkin lymphoma. The sequencing here drew on peripheral blood mononuclear cells (PBMCs), taken at baseline. This chain connects TRBV6-6 to TRBJ2-7, with TRBD1 matching 9 bases. As DNA, the CDR3 is TGTGCCAGCAGTTACCCCCGGGACAGGGAATCCTACGAGCAGTACTTC. It yields the protein CASSYPRDRESYEQYF.